These 16 T cell receptor beta chains originate from one sample sequenced in a study of T cell repertoires in breast cancer. Blocking oligonucleotides added to a second nested PCR suppressed unpaired genes. MiXCR was run by TCRdb on the emulsion pairing reads, yielding one entry per CDR3 protein. The data show approximately 37,000 distinct CDR3 sequences, about 48% seen once. Primers covering all TCR V genes were used in emulsion RT-PCR on CD8+ T cells. The sequenced material came from CD8+ T cells. Receptors originate from a pool of human donors with breast cancer or a healthy control (not recorded which).

In the case of this clonotype: One junction end does not reproduce the germline sequence, and a read error may be involved. The gene calls are TRBV11-2 and TRBJ2-1; D is uncertain. CDR1 is SGHAT and CDR2 is FQNNGV in the germline V gene. The length of the CDR3 is 14 residues. The CDR3 region is CAGSLDPLYNEQFF. The CDR3 DNA reads TGTGCCGGCAGCCTAGACCCGCTATACAATGAGCAGTTCTTC.

The J gene is TRBJ1-1, the V gene TRBV20-1; D may be TRBD1 (5 bases). The germline V and J ends were trimmed by 5 bases and 0 bases, with 13 bases remaining between them. The CDR3 length is 14 residues. Germline-derived CDR1 and CDR2 are DFQATT and SNEGSKA (reference sequence). The CDR3 region has the DNA TGCAGTGCTGAGAAAGACAGCATGAACACTGAAGCTTTCTTT. Its translation: CSAEKDSMNTEAFF.

This chain joins TRBV20-1 and TRBJ2-2; no definite D call. The CDR3 has 13 residues. V was pared by 1 base and J by 9 bases, with 12 bases between. Looked up from germline, CDR1 is DFQATT and CDR2 is SNEGSKA (reference sequence). The CDR3 is CSARGQLGRELFF. The CDR3 DNA sequence: TGCAGTGCTAGAGGGCAGTTGGGCAGGGAGCTGTTTTTT.

The gene calls are TRBV2 and TRBJ2-7; D tentatively fits TRBD1 or TRBD2 (5 bases each). Trimming pared 9 bases from V and 3 bases from J, leaving 15 bases between. Germline assignment: CDR1 SNHLY and CDR2 FYNNEI. The CDR3 is made up of 13 amino acids. The CDR3 here is CARGRQGDYEQYF. The CDR3 DNA sequence: TGTGCCAGAGGTCGGCAGGGAGACTACGAGCAGTACTTC.

As regards this clonotype: An end of the junction differs from the germline gene, which may be a read error. This chain joins TRBV6-5 and TRBJ2-7; 8 positions match TRBD1. The CDR3 spans 15 residues. Germline lookup yields CDR1 MNHEY and CDR2 SVGAGI. CDR3 in amino acids: CASSEMTGAAYKQYF. CDR3 bases: TGTGCCAGCAGTGAAATGACAGGGGCAGCCTACAAGCAGTACTTC.

This chain connects TRBV7-2 to TRBJ2-7, with no clear D. This CDR3 has 13 amino acids. The germline V gene has CDR1 SGHTA and CDR2 FQGNSA. The V and J ends lost 2 bases and 3 bases respectively, with 8 bases between them. The CDR3 region has the DNA TGTGCCAGCAGCTTAATGAGTTTCTACGAGCAGTACTTC. Amino acids: CASSLMSFYEQYF.

This chain joins TRBV20-1 and TRBJ1-5; D not resolved. From germline, CDR1 is DFQATT and CDR2 SNEGSKA (reference sequence). The CDR3 loop spans 15 amino acids. The V and J ends lost 4 bases and 11 bases respectively, with 24 bases between them. The CDR3 coding sequence is TGCAGTGCTATTATCCTCTCAAAAGCTGATAAGTCCCAGCATTTT. The encoded protein is CSAIILSKADKSQHF.

A remark on this clonotype: At one boundary the junction diverges from the germline segment, which might be a read error. The rearrangement links TRBV20-1 to TRBJ2-2, with 7 nucleotides matching TRBD2. Looked up from germline, CDR1 is DFQATT and CDR2 is SNEGSKA (reference sequence). The CDR3 contains 14 residues. Here the CDR3 DNA reads TGCAGTGCTCTGGAAGCGGGAATCACCGGGGAGCTGCTTTTT. It is translated as CSALEAGITGELLF.

The CDR3, as DNA: TGCAGTGCTAGAGGGGGCTCCTACGAGCAGTACTTC. Translation: CSARGGSYEQYF. The V gene is TRBV20-1, the J gene TRBJ2-7; D gene ambiguous. Trimming stripped 1 base from V and 0 bases from J, with 4 bases between. Germline V lookup: CDR1 DFQATT, CDR2 SNEGSKA (reference sequence). The CDR3 runs to 12 residues.

This clonotype showed up just once. This chain links TRBV18 with TRBJ1-2; 8 nucleotides match TRBD1. Germline V gene sequence: CDR1 KGHSH, CDR2 LQKENI. The CDR3 is 16 amino acids. The junction had 5 bases not matched to a gene; V was cut back by 2 bases and J by 0 bases. CDR3 in DNA: TGTGCCAGCTCACCAGCGACGACAGGGGCTAACTATGGCTACACCTTC. This encodes CASSPATTGANYGYTF. Filled out from reference TRBV18 and TRBJ1-2, the complete variable domain reads NAGVMQNPRHLVRRRGQEARLRCSPMKGHSHVYWYRQLPEEGLKFMVYLQKENIIDESGMPKERFSAEFPKEGPSILRIQQVVRGDSAAYFCASSPATTGANYGYTFGSGTRLTVV.

In DNA, the CDR3 is TGTGCCAGCAGCTTAATACTCTCCAGCGATTACGAGCAGTACTTC. Amino acids: CASSLILSSDYEQYF. The chain links TRBV7-2 to TRBJ2-7; no firm D call. CDR1 and CDR2 from the germline V gene are SGHTA and FQGNSA. V lost 2 bases and J lost 4, with 15 bases in between. This CDR3 contains 15 residues.

This clonotype was seen only a few times. V and J are TRBV7-9 and TRBJ1-5, with D maybe TRBD1 (6 bases). The germline V gene has CDR1 SEHNR and CDR2 FQNEAQ (reference sequence). V was cut by 5 bases and J by 1 base, with 9 bases left in between. The CDR3 spans 14 residues. DNA for the CDR3: TGTGCCAGCAGCCTTACAGGGAGCAATCAGCCCCAGCATTTT. It translates to CASSLTGSNQPQHF.

This clonotype was recorded a few times. The V gene is TRBV7-9, the J gene TRBJ1-1; possibly TRBD1 for D (5 bases). Trimming removed 5 bases from V and 0 bases from J, with 13 bases in between. The germline gives CDR1 SEHNR, CDR2 FQNEAQ (reference sequence). CDR3 length equals 15 residues. CDR3 bases: TGTGCCAGCAGCCCCTCAGACAGCCTGAACACTGAAGCTTTCTTT. Translating it yields CASSPSDSLNTEAFF.

V usage is TRBV4-1 and J usage is TRBJ2-5, with D possibly TRBD2 on 5 matching bases. The CDR3 is made up of 14 amino acids. V lost 2 bases and J lost 1, with 8 bases in between. Looked up from germline, CDR1 is MGHRA and CDR2 is YSYEKL. The CDR3 here is CASSQRDLQETQYF. CDR3 DNA: TGCGCCAGCAGCCAACGGGATCTCCAAGAGACCCAGTACTTC.

The chain employs TRBV27 and TRBJ2-5; TRBD2 agrees at 9 bases. Per germline, CDR1 MNHEY and CDR2 SMNVEV (reference sequence). The CDR3 spans 16 residues. After removal of 4 bases from V and 4 bases from J, the junction contained 10 bases not matched to a gene. The CDR3 region is CASSYSSGEGVETQYF. Here the CDR3 DNA reads TGTGCCAGCAGTTACTCTAGCGGGGAGGGGGTAGAGACCCAGTACTTC.

Remarks on this clonotype: Since a much larger clone is just one base distant, this may be a read error. This chain uses TRBV4-1 with TRBJ1-1; 7 bases are shared with TRBD1. This CDR3 spans 15 amino acids. Per the germline V gene, CDR1 is MGHRA and CDR2 is YSYEKL. This CDR3 reads CASSGVGQRNSEAFF. CDR3 DNA: TGCGCCAGCAGCGGGGTGGGACAGAGGAACTCTGAAGCTTTCTTT.